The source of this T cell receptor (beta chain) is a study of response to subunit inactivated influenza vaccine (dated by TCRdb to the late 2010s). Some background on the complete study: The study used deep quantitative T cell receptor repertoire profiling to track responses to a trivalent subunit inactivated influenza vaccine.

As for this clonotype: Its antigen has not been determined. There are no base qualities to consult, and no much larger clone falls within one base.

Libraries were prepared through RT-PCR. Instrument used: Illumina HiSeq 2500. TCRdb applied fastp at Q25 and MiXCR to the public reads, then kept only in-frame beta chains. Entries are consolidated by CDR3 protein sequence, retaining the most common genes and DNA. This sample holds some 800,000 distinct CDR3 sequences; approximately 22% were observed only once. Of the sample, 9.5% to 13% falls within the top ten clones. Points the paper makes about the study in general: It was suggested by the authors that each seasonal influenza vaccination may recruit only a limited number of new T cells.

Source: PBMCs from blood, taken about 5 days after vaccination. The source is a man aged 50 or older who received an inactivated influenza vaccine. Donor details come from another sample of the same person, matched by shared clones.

The CDR3 loop reads CASSTSGQGRSYTF. The DNA is TGTGCCAGTAGTACTTCAGGACAGGGGAGAAGCTACACCTTC. The chain uses TRBV19 and TRBJ1-2, with 9 bases aligning to TRBD1. The germline V gene (reference sequence) gives CDR1 as LNHDA and CDR2 as SQIVND. The CDR3 sequence holds 14 residues, the cysteine and phenylalanine included. The kept DNA is CDR3 alone, 42 bases in frame from the first base. Trimming takes 4 bases off V and 9 bases off J; junction bases not matched to a gene: 9.